A single sample is the source of the 12 T cell receptor beta chains below, sequenced in a study of Ad26.COV2.S vaccination and SARS-CoV-2 variants. Measured with immunoSEQ multiplex PCR; TCRdb has only the in-frame clones, and not every one. The table records about 410,000 clones, roughly 90% of them present only once. The sample's treatment: around 19 received Ad26.COV2.S at low or high dose, single or two shots; about 5 received placebo; per-sample allocation not given. Material that was analyzed had been drawn on day 63 after the first vaccine or placebo injection. This material consisted of peripheral blood, taken in a trial of Ad26.COV2.S vaccine versus placebo. The receptor source for this set is a person aged 18-60 years who received the Ad26.COV2.S COVID-19 vaccine or a placebo.

This rearrangement joins TRBV28 to TRBJ2-7, with a possible D match to TRBD1 (5 bases). The V and J ends lost 5 bases and 2 bases respectively, with 16 bases between them. Germline CDR1 MDHEN, CDR2 SYDVKM. This CDR3 region has 15 residues. The CDR3 is CASSPQGSPTYEQYF. In nucleotides, the CDR3 is TGTGCCAGCAGTCCCCAGGGATCCCCTACCTACGAGCAGTACTTC.

CDR3 DNA sequence: TGCAGCGCTAGGGGGGGGTTCAATGAGCAGTTCTTC. This sequence encodes CSARGGFNEQFF. This rearrangement joins TRBV29-1 to TRBJ2-1, with D perhaps TRBD2 (7 bases). The V end was cut by 7 bases, the J end by 6 bases, with 13 bases between. From germline, CDR1 is SQVTM and CDR2 ANQGSEA. The CDR3 totals 12 residues.

This clone was seen more than once but under ten times. The V gene is TRBV19, the J gene TRBJ1-5; no clear D. The length of the CDR3 is 14 residues. The V end was cut by 1 base, the J end by 6 bases, with 10 bases between. CDR1 and CDR2 (germline): LNHDA, SQIVND (reference sequence). CDR3 nucleotide sequence: TGTGCCAGTAGTATAGGGCTTGGAGGTCAGCCCCAGCATTTT. This encodes CASSIGLGGQPQHF.

The CDR3, as DNA: TGTGCCAGCAGCTCCCCGAACCAAGAGACCCAGTACTTC. Its protein is CASSSPNQETQYF. V and J are TRBV7-2 and TRBJ2-5; no clear D. V lost 4 bases and J 0 bases, leaving 6 bases between the germline ends. Germline V gives CDR1 SGHTA, CDR2 FQGNSA. CDR3 size: 13 residues.

The chain combines TRBV30 with TRBJ2-5; 7 positions agree with TRBD2. The germline gives CDR1 GTSNPN, CDR2 SVGIG (reference sequence). CDR3 length: 12 amino acids. V dropped 5 bases and J dropped 3; count of bases not matched to a gene: 3. The CDR3 bases are TGTGCCTGGGGACTAGGCGAAGAGACCCAGTACTTC. The encoded protein is CAWGLGEETQYF.

J is TRBJ2-1 and V is TRBV12-5; D is possibly TRBD2 (5 bases). Trimming took 7 bases from V and 3 from J, leaving 16 bases between them. Germline lookup yields CDR1 LGHNT and CDR2 FRNRAP. The CDR3 is made up of 15 amino acids. CDR3 in amino acids: CASAGEWESYNEQFF. The CDR3 region has the DNA TGTGCTAGTGCCGGGGAGTGGGAAAGCTACAATGAGCAGTTCTTC.

The chain joins TRBV10-1 to TRBJ2-3, with D possibly TRBD2 on 5 matching bases. The germline V and J ends were trimmed by 5 bases and 1 base, with 10 bases remaining between them. Looked up from germline, CDR1 is WNHNN and CDR2 is SYGVQD (reference sequence). The CDR3 is made up of 14 amino acids. The CDR3: CASSFGGRTDTQYF. For the CDR3, the DNA is TGCGCCAGCAGTTTCGGAGGCCGCACAGATACGCAGTATTTT.

The J gene is TRBJ2-1, the V gene TRBV5-6, with D unclear. Per the germline V gene, CDR1 is SGHDT and CDR2 is YYEEEE. The CDR3 extends over 16 amino acids. Trimming pared 6 bases from V and 0 bases from J, leaving 16 bases between. CDR3 in amino acids: CASNNPDSASYNEQFF. The CDR3 DNA reads TGTGCCAGCAACAACCCAGACTCAGCCTCCTACAATGAGCAGTTCTTC.

V usage is TRBV11-2 and J usage is TRBJ1-5; D is unresolved. With 2 bases removed from V and 0 bases from J, the gap between germline ends came to 2 bases. The CDR3 is 13 residues long. Looked up from germline, CDR1 is SGHAT and CDR2 is FQNNGV. CDR3 loop: CASSLNSNQPQHF. DNA for the CDR3: TGTGCCAGCAGCTTAAATAGCAATCAGCCCCAGCATTTT.

This clone was found once. The chain combines TRBV23-1 with TRBJ2-3; D is possibly TRBD2 (5 bases). TRBV23-1 is treated as an ORF (open reading frame) with a function not yet certain. This CDR3 region has 12 residues. The germline V and J ends were trimmed by 4 bases and 5 bases, with 7 bases remaining between them. This CDR3 is CASSPRGDTQYF. Written as DNA, the CDR3 is TGCGCCAGCAGTCCCCGGGGAGATACGCAGTATTTT.

On this clone: Compared with germline, one end of the junction differs, possibly owing to a read error. The J gene is TRBJ2-5, the V gene TRBV5-6; 10 nucleotides align to TRBD1. This CDR3 is built from 14 residues. Germline CDR1 SGHDT, CDR2 YYEEEE. The chain's CDR3 is CASSLKRQGAQGDF. The CDR3 DNA follows: TGTGCCAGCAGCTTGAAGCGACAGGGGGCCCAAGGTGACTTC.

The table lists this clone with a count of one. The chain couples TRBV9 to TRBJ2-1; possibly TRBD1 for D (6 bases). This CDR3 is built from 14 residues. Germline V gene data show CDR1 as SGDLS and CDR2 as YYNGEE. Trimming stripped 3 bases from V and 10 bases from J, with 17 bases between. Here the CDR3 reads CASSGLRSTGEQFF. CDR3 in DNA: TGTGCCAGCAGCGGTTTAAGGTCCACAGGGGAGCAGTTCTTC.